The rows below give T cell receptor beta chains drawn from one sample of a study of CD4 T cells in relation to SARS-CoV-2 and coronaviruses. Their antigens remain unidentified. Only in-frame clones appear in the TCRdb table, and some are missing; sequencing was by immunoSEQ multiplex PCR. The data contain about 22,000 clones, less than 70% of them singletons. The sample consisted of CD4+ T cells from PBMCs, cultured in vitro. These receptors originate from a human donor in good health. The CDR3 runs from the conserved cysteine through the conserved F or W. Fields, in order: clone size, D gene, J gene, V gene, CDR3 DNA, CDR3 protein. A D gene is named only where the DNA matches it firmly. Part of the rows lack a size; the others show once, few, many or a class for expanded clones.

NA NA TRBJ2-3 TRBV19 TGTGCCAGTAGTTGGGGGGCCGAGCGCACAGATACGCAGTATTTT CASSWGAERTDTQYF
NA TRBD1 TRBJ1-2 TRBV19 TGTGCCAGTAGTACCGGGGGACAGGCGGGGGGCTACACCTTC CASSTGGQAGGYTF
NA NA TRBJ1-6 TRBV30 TGTGCCTGGAAACTATACAGGGCCTCATCACCCCTCCACTTT CAWKLYRASSPLHF
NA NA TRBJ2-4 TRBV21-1 TGTGCCAGCAGCACCTTTCCGGGACAGAGCCGAGTCCGGATTCAGTACTTC CASSTFPGQSRVRIQYF
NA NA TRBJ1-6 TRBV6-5 TGTGCCAGCAGTCGGACAGATAATTCACCCCTCCACTTT CASSRTDNSPLHF
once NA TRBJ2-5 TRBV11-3 TGTGCCAGCAGCTCGCCCCCGGGGGAGACCCAGTACTTC CASSSPPGETQYF
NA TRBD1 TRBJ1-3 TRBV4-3 TGCGCCAGCAGCCAAGATAACAGGGGCCCGGGAAACACCATATATTTT CASSQDNRGPGNTIYF
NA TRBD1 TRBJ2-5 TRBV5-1 TGCGCCAGCAGCTTAGGACAGGCCCAAGAGACCCAGTACTTC CASSLGQAQETQYF
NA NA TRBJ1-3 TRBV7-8 TGTGCCAGCAGCTTATTGGGTCCTGGAAACACCATATATTTT CASSLLGPGNTIYF
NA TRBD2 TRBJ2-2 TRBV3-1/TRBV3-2 TGTGCCAGCAGCCCCCGGACTAGCGGGGGGCGCACCGGGGAGCTGTTTTTT CASSPRTSGGRTGELFF
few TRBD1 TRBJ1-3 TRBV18 TGTGCCAGCTCACAACAGGGGCTACCGGGCTCTGGAAACACCATATATTTT CASSQQGLPGSGNTIYF
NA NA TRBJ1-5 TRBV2 TGTGCCAGCAGTGAGAGGGGAGGCAATCAGCCCCAGCATTTT CASSERGGNQPQHF
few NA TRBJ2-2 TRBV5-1 TGCGCCAGCAGCTTGTTGCCGGCGAACACCGGGGAGCTGTTTTTT CASSLLPANTGELFF
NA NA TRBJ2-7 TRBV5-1 TGCGCCAGCAGCTTGGCACAGAACCCTTTCCTATACGAGCAGTACTTC CASSLAQNPFLYEQYF
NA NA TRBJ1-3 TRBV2 TGTGCCAGCAAAAGAGACAGATACGGCTCTGGAAACACCATATATTTT CASKRDRYGSGNTIYF
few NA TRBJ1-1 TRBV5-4 TGTGCCAGCAGCGGTGGGGTGGGGACTGAAGCTTTCTTT CASSGGVGTEAFF
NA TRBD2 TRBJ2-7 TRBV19 TGTGCCAGTAGCCGACGGTCGACTAGCGGGAGGGGCGAGCAGTACTTC CASSRRSTSGRGEQYF
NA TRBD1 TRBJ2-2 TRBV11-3 TGTGCCAGCAGCTTAGCTCCGGGACAGGGTTTGGCCGGGGAGCTGTTTTTT CASSLAPGQGLAGELFF
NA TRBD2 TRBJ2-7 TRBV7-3 TGTGCCAGCAGCCAACAGACTAGCGGGAGGGAATTATCCTCCTACGAGCAGTACTTC CASSQQTSGRELSSYEQYF
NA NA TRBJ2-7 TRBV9 TGTGCCAGCAGCTCAACCACGGGGCCCTACGAGCAGTACTTC CASSSTTGPYEQYF
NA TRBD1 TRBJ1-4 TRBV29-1 TGCAGCGTTGAAGTGACAGGGGTCCTTAATGAAAAACTGTTTTTT CSVEVTGVLNEKLFF
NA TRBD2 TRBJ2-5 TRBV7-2 TGTGCCAGCTTGGGAGGGGACGAAGAGACCCAGTACTTC CASLGGDEETQYF
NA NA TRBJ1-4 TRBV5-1 TGCGCCAGCAGCTTGTTCGGTCAGTTTGCAACTAATGAAAAACTGTTTTTT CASSLFGQFATNEKLFF
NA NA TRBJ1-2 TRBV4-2 TGTGCCAGCAGCCAGTCCGACAGTGGCTATGGCTACACCTTC CASSQSDSGYGYTF
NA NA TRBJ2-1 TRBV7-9 TGTGCCAGCAGCTTAGTCTGGGAGGCGTACAATGAGCAGTTCTTC CASSLVWEAYNEQFF
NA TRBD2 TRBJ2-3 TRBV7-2 TGTGCCAGCAGCTTAGAGGCGGGAGGGCCTGTAGATACGCAGTATTTT CASSLEAGGPVDTQYF
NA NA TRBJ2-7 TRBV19 TGTGCCAGTAGTATTTCCCAGGGGCCCTACTACGAGCAGTACTTC CASSISQGPYYEQYF
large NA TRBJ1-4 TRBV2 TGTGCCAGCAGCCCTCTTGGGGCAACTAATGAAAAACTGTTTTTT CASSPLGATNEKLFF
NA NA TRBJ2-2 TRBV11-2 TGTGCCAGCAGCCGTGACTGGTCGAACACCGGGGAGCTGTTTTTT CASSRDWSNTGELFF
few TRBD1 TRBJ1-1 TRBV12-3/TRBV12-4 TGTGCCAGCAGTTTGAGGGGGCGAGCTTTCTTT CASSLRGRAFF
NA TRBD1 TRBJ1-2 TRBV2 TGTGCCAGCACCGGGCAGGGGGTCGTTAACTATGGCTACACCTTC CASTGQGVVNYGYTF
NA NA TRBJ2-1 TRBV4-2 TGTGCCAGCAAACTAAGCTCCTACAATGAGCAGTTCTTC CASKLSSYNEQFF
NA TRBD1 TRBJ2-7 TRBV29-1 TGCAGCGTCGATGGACAGGGGGCAGGCGAGCAGTACTTC CSVDGQGAGEQYF
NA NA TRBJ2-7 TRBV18 TGTGCCAGCTCACAAACAGGGCTCGAGCAGTACTTC CASSQTGLEQYF
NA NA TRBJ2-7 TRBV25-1 TGTGCCAGCAGTGAAGACGGAATAACCGACGAGCAGTACTTC CASSEDGITDEQYF
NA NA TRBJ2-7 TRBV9 TGTGCCAGCAGCGTAGATCCGGGCCACGAGCAGTACTTC CASSVDPGHEQYF
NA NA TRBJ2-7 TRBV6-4 TGTGCCAGCAGTGTTGATTCGGGGGTCGAGCAGTACTTC CASSVDSGVEQYF
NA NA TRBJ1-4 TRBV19 TGTGCCAGTAGTCTGGGAATCATTAATGAAAAACTGTTTTTT CASSLGIINEKLFF
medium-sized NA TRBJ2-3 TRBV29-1 TGCAGCGTTCGGCAGGGCGGCACAGATACGCAGTATTTT CSVRQGGTDTQYF
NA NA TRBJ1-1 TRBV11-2 TGTGCCAGCAGCTCCGACAATGGGGTAGCTTTCTTT CASSSDNGVAFF
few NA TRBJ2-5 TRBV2 TGTGCCAGCAGTGAACGGCCGAATCAAGAGACCCAGTACTTC CASSERPNQETQYF
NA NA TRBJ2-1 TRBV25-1 TGTGCCAGCAACTCAGGCGGTCCCTCCTACAATGAGCAGTTCTTC CASNSGGPSYNEQFF
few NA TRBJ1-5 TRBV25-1 TGTGCCAGCAGTGGGGGCCGGGGACGGCCCAATCAGCCCCAGCATTTT CASSGGRGRPNQPQHF
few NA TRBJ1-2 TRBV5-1 TGCGCCAGCAGCAAGACAGCTGATGGCTACACCTTC CASSKTADGYTF